Listed here is a single T cell receptor (beta chain). Germline-derived CDR1 and CDR2 are LGHNA and YSLEER. V was trimmed by 0 bases and J by 3 bases, leaving 15 bases between them. The CDR3 runs to 16 residues. Produced via immunoSEQ multiplex PCR; TCRdb's table is partial and in-frame only. The profile shows about 120,000 clones, about nine tenths of them singletons. The record originates from a study of blood T cell repertoires in COVID-19. For the study at large: Both acute and convalescent COVID-19 samples were obtained from the United States, Italy and Spain. Sample material is recorded as cDNA or gDNA derived from T cells, B-cell-depleted T cells, or PBMCs.

The source is a human donor with active COVID-19. The donor label of this sample is uncertain. The sample taken for sequencing was peripheral blood. The chain recombines TRBV4-3 with TRBJ2-7; D possibly corresponds to TRBD2 (6 bases). The DNA of the CDR3 is TGCGCCAGCAGCCAAGACCCCTGGGGAGCGGGCTACGAGCAGTACTTC. This encodes CASSQDPWGAGYEQYF.